The sequence of this T cell receptor beta chain was determined in a study of response to subunit inactivated influenza vaccine. The CDR3 is made up of 16 amino acids. The V gene end was trimmed by 7 bases and the J gene end by 2 bases; junction bases not matched to a gene: 8. Germline V gives CDR1 KGHDR, CDR2 SFDVKD. TCRdb independently ran MiXCR on the RT-PCR reads; one entry per CDR3 protein. The data contain around 710,000 distinct CDR3 sequences, roughly 13% of them singletons. This sample comprised PBMCs from blood, obtained less than 15 days before vaccination. The source of this sequence is a man aged 50-59 years who received an inactivated influenza vaccine. The chain joins TRBV24-1 to TRBJ2-1; 9 bases fit TRBD1. The CDR3 here is CATSHPGQGTYNEQFF. CDR3 nucleotide sequence: TGTGCCACCAGCCATCCGGGACAGGGAACCTACAATGAGCAGTTCTTC.